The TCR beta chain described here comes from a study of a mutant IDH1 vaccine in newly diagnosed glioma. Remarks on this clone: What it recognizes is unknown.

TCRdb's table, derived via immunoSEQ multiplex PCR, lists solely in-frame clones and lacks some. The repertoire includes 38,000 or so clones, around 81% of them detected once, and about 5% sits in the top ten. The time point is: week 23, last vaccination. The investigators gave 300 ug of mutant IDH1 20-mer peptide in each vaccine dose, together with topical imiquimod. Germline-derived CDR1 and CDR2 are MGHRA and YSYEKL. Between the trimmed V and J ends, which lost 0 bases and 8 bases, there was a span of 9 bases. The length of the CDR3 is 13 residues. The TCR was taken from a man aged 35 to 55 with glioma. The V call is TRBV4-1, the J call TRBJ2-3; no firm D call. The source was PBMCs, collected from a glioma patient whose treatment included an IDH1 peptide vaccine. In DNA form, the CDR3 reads TGCGCCAGCAGCCAAGATAACATTGCTACGCAGTATTTT. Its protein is CASSQDNIATQYF.